Listed below are T cell receptor beta chains from one sample, sequenced in a study of siplizumab effects on memory and regulatory T cells. Some clones are missing from TCRdb's copy, which holds only in-frame ones; the method was immunoSEQ multiplex PCR. The sample lists approximately 68,000 clones; less than 95% were seen once. The sequencing sample was made of CD8+ T cells sorted from blood. These receptors were collected from a human donor in good health. CDR3s include the opening cysteine and the closing phenylalanine or tryptophan. The order of the fields is J gene, V gene, D gene, clone size, CDR3 protein, CDR3 DNA. The D gene is left open where the match is weak. Not every row has a clone size; where given, it reads once, few, many or a size class.

j_call: TRBJ1-2; v_call: TRBV19; d_call: TRBD1; clone_size: -; cdr3_aa: CAVGDSYGYTF; cdr3_nt: TGTGCCGTGGGGGACAGCTATGGCTACACCTTC
j_call: TRBJ2-7; v_call: TRBV5-1; d_call: -; clone_size: once; cdr3_aa: CASSLGDYEQYF; cdr3_nt: TGCGCCAGCAGCTTGGGAGACTACGAGCAGTACTTC
j_call: TRBJ2-7; v_call: TRBV5-1; d_call: TRBD2; clone_size: -; cdr3_aa: CASSWLGGGAREQYF; cdr3_nt: TGCGCCAGCAGCTGGCTGGGCGGGGGGGCGAGAGAGCAGTACTTC
j_call: TRBJ1-5; v_call: TRBV5-6; d_call: TRBD1; clone_size: -; cdr3_aa: CASSYLQGLESNQPQHF; cdr3_nt: TGTGCCAGCAGCTATCTACAGGGGTTGGAAAGCAATCAGCCCCAGCATTTT
j_call: TRBJ2-3; v_call: TRBV4-1; d_call: TRBD2; clone_size: -; cdr3_aa: CASSAGLAGVITDTQYF; cdr3_nt: TGCGCCAGCAGCGCCGGACTAGCGGGGGTTATCACAGATACGCAGTATTTT
j_call: TRBJ2-2; v_call: TRBV6-4; d_call: -; clone_size: -; cdr3_aa: CASSPEPTGELFF; cdr3_nt: TGTGCCAGCAGCCCCGAACCCACCGGGGAGCTGTTTTTT
j_call: TRBJ2-7; v_call: TRBV5-1; d_call: -; clone_size: -; cdr3_aa: CASSLSAGTYEQYF; cdr3_nt: TGCGCCAGCAGCTTGTCTGCAGGAACCTACGAGCAGTACTTC
j_call: TRBJ1-6; v_call: TRBV4-1; d_call: TRBD1; clone_size: -; cdr3_aa: CASSPTQQGANSPLHF; cdr3_nt: TGCGCCAGCAGCCCAACCCAACAGGGGGCCAATTCACCCCTCCACTTT
j_call: TRBJ2-5; v_call: TRBV6-1; d_call: TRBD2; clone_size: -; cdr3_aa: CASSERDSGGSEETQYF; cdr3_nt: TGTGCCAGCAGTGAAAGGGATAGCGGGGGGAGTGAAGAGACCCAGTACTTC
j_call: TRBJ2-7; v_call: TRBV15; d_call: -; clone_size: -; cdr3_aa: CATSRATSPGYEQYF; cdr3_nt: TGTGCCACCAGCAGAGCAACTAGTCCAGGCTACGAGCAGTACTTC
j_call: TRBJ2-1; v_call: TRBV2; d_call: TRBD2; clone_size: -; cdr3_aa: CASSDPSGGSSYNEQFF; cdr3_nt: TGTGCCAGCAGTGACCCTAGTGGCGGGAGCTCCTACAATGAGCAGTTCTTC
j_call: TRBJ1-2; v_call: TRBV5-4; d_call: -; clone_size: -; cdr3_aa: CASSLGDRSGWDYTF; cdr3_nt: TGTGCCAGCAGCTTGGGCGACAGGTCCGGGTGGGACTACACCTTC
j_call: TRBJ2-5; v_call: TRBV5-4; d_call: TRBD1; clone_size: -; cdr3_aa: CASSSTGQPLGETQYF; cdr3_nt: TGTGCCAGCAGCTCGACAGGGCAACCTTTGGGGGAGACCCAGTACTTC
j_call: TRBJ2-2; v_call: TRBV29-1; d_call: -; clone_size: -; cdr3_aa: CSMIQGGVAGELFF; cdr3_nt: TGCAGCATGATACAGGGGGGGGTCGCCGGGGAGCTGTTTTTT
j_call: TRBJ1-1; v_call: TRBV7-9; d_call: -; clone_size: -; cdr3_aa: CASSSILPEAFF; cdr3_nt: TGTGCCAGCAGCTCAATTTTACCTGAAGCTTTCTTT